This T cell receptor beta chain originates from a study of blood T cell repertoires in COVID-19. Study context: Both acute and convalescent COVID-19 samples were obtained from the United States, Italy and Spain. PBMCs, B-cell-depleted T cells, or T cells provided the cDNA or gDNA that made up the material.

Followed longitudinally, the Seattle patients had been enrolled during active infection. Source study methods: Reference gene primer amplification in the assay estimated nucleated cell counts. The table came from immunoSEQ multiplex PCR; TCRdb's copy has only in-frame clones and leaves some out. D and trimming were read from the DNA, whereas the V and J calls and clone size are those reported in that table. Of about 170,000 clones in the sample, roughly 90% were seen once. This CDR3 comprises 15 residues. Germline V gives CDR1 LNHDA, CDR2 SQIVND (reference sequence). With 0 bases removed from V and 7 bases from J, the gap between germline ends came to 10 bases.

The TCR sequence derives from a man aged 30 to 45 with COVID-19, enrolled during active disease. The chain links TRBV19 to TRBJ1-6; tentative D call: TRBD1 (5 bases). Sequences were obtained from peripheral blood. This chain's CDR3 is CASSIDGAGNSPLHF. The DNA for the CDR3 is TGTGCCAGTAGTATAGATGGGGCAGGCAATTCACCCCTCCACTTT.